One and the same sample provided the 10 T cell receptor beta chains below, sequenced in a study of blood T cell repertoires in COVID-19. Sequenced by immunoSEQ multiplex PCR; TCRdb stores in-frame clones only, minus some. The sample lists roughly 300,000 clones, around 90% seen once, with 0.9% to 1.2% in the top ten. The sample consisted of PBMCs or T cells enriched from blood (not recorded which). The receptors were sampled from a woman aged 30 to 39 who had recovered from COVID-19.

This rearrangement joins TRBV7-3 to TRBJ2-3; D call uncertain. From germline, CDR1 is SGHTA and CDR2 FQGTGA. V was cut by 2 bases and J by 1 base, with 4 bases left in between. CDR3 length equals 13 residues. This CDR3 reads CASSLSGTDTQYF. The CDR3 DNA sequence: TGTGCCAGCAGCTTATCCGGCACAGATACGCAGTATTTT. Full variable domain (remainder filled in from reference TRBV7-3 and TRBJ2-3): GAGVSQTPSNKVTEKGKYVELRCDPISGHTALYWYRQSLGQGPEFLIYFQGTGAADDSGLPNDRFFAVRPEGSVSTLKIQRTERGDSAVYLCASSLSGTDTQYFGPGTRLTVL.

The genes are TRBV28 and TRBJ1-2; 7 bases line up with TRBD1. V lost 3 bases and J lost 5; bases outside the gene matches: 6. Per the germline V gene, CDR1 is MDHEN and CDR2 is SYDVKM. The length of the CDR3 is 14 residues. CDR3 loop: CASSLLTGWYGYTF. The CDR3 coding sequence is TGTGCCAGCAGTTTGTTGACAGGGTGGTATGGCTACACCTTC.

About this clone: The sample has other DNA sequences that encode this CDR3 too. The CDR3 spells CASSLGQGRTDTQYF. The CDR3 coding sequence is TGCGCCAGCAGCTTGGGGCAGGGTCGCACAGATACGCAGTATTTT. This chain uses TRBV5-1 with TRBJ2-3; weak D call: TRBD1 (5 bases). The CDR3 sequence is 15 residues long. Trimming removed 0 bases from V and 1 base from J, with 9 bases in between. CDR1 and CDR2 from the germline V gene are SGHRS and YFSETQ.

The CDR3 is CASSSGQGGYEQYF. CDR3 DNA sequence: TGTGCCAGCAGCTCGGGACAGGGAGGCTACGAGCAGTACTTC. The chain is built from TRBV7-9 and TRBJ2-7, with TRBD1 identical over 9 bases. Germline CDR1 reads SEHNR; CDR2 reads FQNEAQ (reference sequence). This CDR3 spans 14 amino acids. With V trimmed by 4 bases and J by 3 bases, 4 bases remained unmatched.

The V and J genes are TRBV5-4 and TRBJ1-2, with D perhaps matching TRBD1 (5 bases). The CDR3 consists of 14 residues. CDR1 is SGHNT and CDR2 is YYREEE in the germline V gene (reference sequence). Trimming stripped 4 bases from V and 4 bases from J, with 14 bases between. The CDR3, as DNA: TGTGCCAGCAGCGCCCAGGGAGGCGGCTATGGCTACACCTTC. Translation gives CASSAQGGGYGYTF.

This chain uses TRBV28 with TRBJ2-7; 7 nucleotides agree with TRBD1. Germline V gene lookup returns CDR1 MDHEN and CDR2 SYDVKM. There are 14 residues in the CDR3. After removal of 2 bases from V and 1 base from J, the junction contained 2 bases not matched to a gene. The CDR3, as DNA: TGTGCCAGCAGTTTACCGGGACAGTCCTACGAGCAGTACTTC. Residues: CASSLPGQSYEQYF.

This chain joins TRBV28 and TRBJ2-1; 7 bases align to TRBD2. The germline CDR1 and CDR2 sequences are MDHEN and SYDVKM. CDR3 length equals 18 residues. Trimming cost V 4 bases and J 5 bases; bases outside gene matches: 17. The CDR3 loop is CASSSYFNPGGRHNEQFF. CDR3 nucleotide sequence: TGTGCCAGCAGTTCCTACTTTAATCCGGGAGGTAGGCACAATGAGCAGTTCTTC.

The V gene is TRBV6-4, the J gene TRBJ2-1, with TRBD2 matching 10 bases. CDR1 is MRHNA and CDR2 is SNTAGT in the germline V gene. Trimming at V came to 3 bases and at J to 4 bases, leaving 3 bases not matched to a gene. The CDR3 contains 15 residues. Here the CDR3 DNA reads TGTGCCAGCAGTGAGAAGCGGGAGGGGTACAATGAGCAGTTCTTC. Protein product: CASSEKREGYNEQFF.

The chain carries TRBV4-3 and TRBJ2-4; TRBD2 agrees at 10 bases. CDR1 is LGHNA, CDR2 YSLEER, per germline. The ends lost 4 bases at V and 8 bases at J; junction bases unmatched: 5. The CDR3 length is 14 residues. DNA for the CDR3: TGCGCCAGCAGCCCCGGACTAGCGGTAGACATTCAGTACTTC. This translates into CASSPGLAVDIQYF.

A single count supports this clone. The chain employs TRBV6-5 and TRBJ1-1; D unresolved. Germline V gene lookup returns CDR1 MNHEY and CDR2 SVGAGI. This CDR3 region has 12 residues. V was clipped by 6 bases and J by 3 bases, with 8 bases between them. CDR3 sequence reads: CASRISDTEAFF. CDR3 nucleotide sequence: TGTGCCAGCAGGATTTCAGACACTGAAGCTTTCTTT.